The 3 T cell receptor beta chains in this list originate from one sample, sequenced in a study of T cells after yellow fever vaccination. TCRdb fed the 5' RACE reads into MiXCR, producing one record per CDR3 protein. The data hold hundreds of thousands of distinct CDR3 sequences, with more than 9% observed a single time. This specimen was PBMCs, taken on the day of the yellow fever booster vaccination. All receptors come from a man aged 25 to 45 who received the YFV17D yellow fever vaccine.

A few counts support this clonotype. This sequence joins TRBV7-8 and TRBJ1-1; maybe TRBD1 (6 bases). Germline CDR1 SGHVS, CDR2 FQNEAQ. Trimming left V 4 bases short and J 3 bases short, with 12 bases between. The CDR3 is 14 residues long. As DNA, the CDR3 is TGTGCCAGCAGCTGGCAGGGGACTTACACTGAAGCTTTCTTT. Protein sequence: CASSWQGTYTEAFF. The entire variable domain, with the rest obtained from reference TRBV7-8 and TRBJ1-1, is as follows: GAGVSQSPRYKVAKRGQDVALRCDPISGHVSLFWYQQALGQGPEFLTYFQNEAQLDKSGLPSDRFFAERPEGSVSTLKIQRTQQEDSAVYLCASSWQGTYTEAFFGQGTRLTVV.

The chain uses TRBV14 and TRBJ2-1; D possibly corresponds to TRBD2 (5 bases). Looked up from germline, CDR1 is SGHDN and CDR2 is FVKESK. This CDR3 has 19 residues. V lost 0 bases and J lost 0, with 18 bases in between. Here the CDR3 DNA reads TGTGCCAGCAGCCAAGATTATCCCCCAGCGGCAGTCTCCTACAATGAGCAGTTCTTC. This encodes CASSQDYPPAAVSYNEQFF.

This clonotype was counted between two and nine times. The chain couples TRBV5-1 to TRBJ1-1; D uncertain. The germline V and J ends were trimmed by 2 bases and 0 bases, with 11 bases remaining between them. Germline loops: CDR1 SGHRS, CDR2 YFSETQ. The CDR3 extends over 15 amino acids. The CDR3 DNA is TGCGCCAGCAGCTTCGGGGAGGACCTGAACACTGAAGCTTTCTTT. Its protein is CASSFGEDLNTEAFF.